A single sample gave rise to the 16 T cell receptor beta chains below, sequenced in a study of cytomegalovirus exposure and HLA in healthy donors. PCR used 60 Vbeta primers and 13 Jbeta primers. TCRdb's copy holds only in-frame clones and misses some; the assay was immunoSEQ multiplex PCR. Of some 160,000 clones listed, about 80% were seen once; the top ten hold more than 2%. Material: PBMCs. The receptors here all came from a man in his fifties or sixties in good health and CMV-seronegative.

V gene TRBV9 combines with J gene TRBJ1-4; 7 bases align to TRBD1. The CDR3 is 15 residues long. The J segment lost 3 bases and the V segment lost 3 bases, leaving 5 bases of the junction unmatched. The V gene's germline CDR1 is SGDLS and CDR2 YYNGEE. The CDR3 protein is CASSATTGANEKLFF. The CDR3, as DNA: TGTGCCAGCAGCGCCACAACAGGGGCTAATGAAAAACTGTTTTTT.

V usage is TRBV13 and J usage is TRBJ2-1, with TRBD2 matching over 9 bases. This CDR3 is built from 16 residues. Germline V lookup: CDR1 PRHDT, CDR2 FYEKMQ (reference sequence). Germline trimming cut 0 bases from V and 5 bases from J; bases unmatched to any gene: 5. Here the CDR3 DNA reads TGTGCCAGCAGCTTAGGCCGTGCGGGGGGGCACAATGAGCAGTTCTTC. Protein: CASSLGRAGGHNEQFF.

This clone appeared once. The rearrangement uses TRBV5-4 and TRBJ2-6; 10 bases match TRBD1. The V segment lost 4 bases and the J segment 6 bases; nucleotides outside the gene matches: 4. Germline CDR1 is SGHNT and CDR2 is YYREEE (reference sequence). The CDR3 consists of 15 residues. CDR3: CASSIGTGEANVLTF. CDR3 nucleotide sequence: TGTGCCAGCAGCATCGGGACAGGGGAGGCCAACGTCCTGACTTTC.

The V gene is TRBV29-1, the J gene TRBJ2-5; no reliable D call. The J call is in doubt because the DNA end fits TRBJ2-7 better. This CDR3 comprises 11 residues. CDR1 is SQVTM and CDR2 is ANQGSEA in the germline V gene. The CDR3 loop is CSVGYSYEQYF. DNA for the CDR3: TGCAGCGTTGGTTACTCCTACGAGCAGTACTTC.

The rearrangement joins TRBV5-4 to TRBJ2-7, with D possibly matching TRBD1 (6 bases). V lost 4 bases, J lost 4 bases, and 15 bases lay in between. This CDR3 spans 14 amino acids. CDR1 is SGHNT and CDR2 is YYREEE in the germline V gene (reference sequence). The CDR3 DNA reads as TGTGCCAGCAGCCTACAGGGAATGGTGTACGAGCAGTACTTC. This encodes CASSLQGMVYEQYF.

The chain employs TRBV2 and TRBJ1-6; D unclear. Germline V CDR1 and CDR2: SNHLY, FYNNEI. The CDR3 has 17 residues. V was trimmed by 2 bases and J by 0 bases, leaving 11 bases between them. CDR3: CASSERRFSSYNSPLHF. In DNA, the CDR3 is TGTGCCAGCAGTGAAAGGAGGTTCAGCTCCTATAATTCACCCCTCCACTTT.

This clone was seen only once. V gene TRBV9 combines with J gene TRBJ2-7, with 8 bases matching TRBD1. Germline V gene data show CDR1 as SGDLS and CDR2 as YYNGEE. The CDR3 loop spans 19 amino acids. J gave up 4 bases and V 3 bases, and 21 bases lay outside the gene matches. The DNA of the CDR3 is TGTGCCAGCAGCGCAGACCCCCGACAGGGGCCCCGTCCGTCTTACGAGCAGTACTTC. This gives the protein CASSADPRQGPRPSYEQYF. The full variable domain, in which reference TRBV9 and TRBJ2-7 provide the parts outside the CDR3, is DSGVTQTPKHLITATGQRVTLRCSPRSGDLSVYWYQQSLDQGLQFLIQYYNGEERAKGNILERFSAQQFPDLHSELNLSSLELGDSALYFCASSADPRQGPRPSYEQYFGPGTRLTVT.

The genes are TRBV21-1 and TRBJ2-2; the tabulated D call, TRBD1, remains unverified against the DNA. TRBV21-1 is marked as a pseudogene. The CDR3 has 19 amino acids. This CDR3 reads CASSKDPRGQQVETGELFF. The CDR3 DNA follows: TGTGCCAGCAGCAAAGACCCCCGGGGACAGCAGGTCGAAACCGGGGAGCTGTTTTTT.

Here the CDR3 DNA reads TGTGCCAGCAGTCGGCAGGGGGCTGGGTGGAATCAGCCCCAGCATTTT. Its protein product is CASSRQGAGWNQPQHF. V usage is TRBV28 and J usage is TRBJ1-5, with 8 bases aligning to TRBD1. This CDR3 is built from 16 residues. The germline V gene has CDR1 MDHEN and CDR2 SYDVKM. J was trimmed by 4 bases and V by 5 bases; bases with no gene match: 10.

CDR3 coding DNA: TGTGCCAGCAGCTTGGTCGGGACTAGCAGAGAGACCCAGTACTTC. Its translation: CASSLVGTSRETQYF. This chain links TRBV5-4 with TRBJ2-5; TRBD2 agrees at 9 bases. In germline, CDR1 is SGHNT, CDR2 YYREEE (reference sequence). Losses at the gene ends were 0 bases for V and 4 bases for J; bases not matched to a gene: 4. This CDR3 spans 15 amino acids.

This rearrangement joins TRBV9 to TRBJ2-7, with D uncertain. Germline CDR1 and CDR2: SGDLS and YYNGEE. V shed 3 bases and J shed 0 bases, with 7 bases lying between them. CDR3 length: 13 amino acids. The CDR3 reads CASSGASSYEQYF. The CDR3 bases are TGTGCCAGCAGCGGCGCTAGCTCCTACGAGCAGTACTTC.

This clone was recorded only once. V and J are TRBV6-5 and TRBJ2-2; D may be TRBD2 (5 bases). Trimming took off 2 bases at V and 6 bases at J, with 13 bases between the two ends. Per germline, CDR1 MNHEY and CDR2 SVGAGI. CDR3 length: 15 residues. The CDR3 DNA sequence: TGTGCCAGCAGTTACGAGCCCCAACTAGCCGGGGAGCTGTTTTTT. Amino acids: CASSYEPQLAGELFF.

This chain joins TRBV19 and TRBJ1-5; D gene uncertain. The CDR3 contains 13 residues. The germline CDR1 and CDR2 sequences are LNHDA and SQIVND (reference sequence). Trimming left V 5 bases short and J 7 bases short, with 12 bases between. CDR3 nucleotide sequence: TGTGCCAGTAGTCAGGATGGTGACCAGCCCCAGCATTTT. This gives the protein CASSQDGDQPQHF.

The rearrangement uses TRBV12-5 and TRBJ1-2; 9 positions agree with TRBD1. The CDR3 extends over 17 amino acids. From germline, CDR1 is LGHNT and CDR2 FRNRAP. The V gene end was trimmed by 4 bases and the J gene end by 0 bases; junction bases not matched to a gene: 9. CDR3 in amino acids: CASGYKDRGFPNYGYTF. The CDR3 DNA reads TGTGCTAGTGGTTATAAGGACAGGGGCTTCCCTAACTATGGCTACACCTTC. The variable domain in full, completed from reference TRBV12-5 and TRBJ1-2, reads DARVTQTPRHKVTEMGQEVTMRCQPILGHNTVFWYRQTMMQGLELLAYFRNRAPLDDSGMPKDRFSAEMPDATLATLKIQPSEPRDSAVYFCASGYKDRGFPNYGYTFGSGTRLTVV.

The chain combines TRBV2 with TRBJ1-4, with TRBD1 matching over 7 bases. Trimming at V came to 5 bases and at J to 0 bases, leaving 6 bases not matched to a gene. This CDR3 region has 16 residues. Germline-derived CDR1 and CDR2 are SNHLY and FYNNEI. The CDR3 is CASSPIGQATNEKLFF. The CDR3 nucleotides are TGTGCCAGCAGTCCCATAGGACAGGCAACTAATGAAAAACTGTTTTTT.

This clone has only a few counts. The chain carries TRBV30 and TRBJ2-7, with D maybe TRBD2 (6 bases). The CDR3 has 12 residues. Germline V lookup: CDR1 GTSNPN, CDR2 SVGIG (reference sequence). The ends were cut back, 4 bases at V and 2 bases at J, with 9 bases in the middle. The CDR3: CAWTGGTYEQYF. The CDR3 nucleotides are TGTGCCTGGACCGGGGGAACCTACGAGCAGTACTTC.